These 17 T cell receptor beta chains were all obtained from the same sample, sequenced in a study of blood T cell repertoires in COVID-19. TCRdb keeps only in-frame clones here, not all; method: immunoSEQ multiplex PCR. The repertoire holds 200,000 or so clones, with over 80% as singletons. Sequencing was carried out using peripheral blood. The receptors shown here come from a woman in her thirties with acute or convalescent COVID-19.

V is TRBV19 and J is TRBJ2-1, with 11 bases aligning to TRBD2. Germline CDR1 and CDR2: LNHDA and SQIVND (reference sequence). V was pared by 8 bases and J by 0 bases, with 3 bases of the junction left unmatched. CDR3 length: 15 residues. The CDR3 loop is CASSLAGVSYNEQFF. The CDR3 DNA follows: TGTGCCAGTTCACTAGCGGGGGTCTCCTACAATGAGCAGTTCTTC.

A single count supports this clone. The genes are TRBV7-9 and TRBJ2-1; 15 bases are shared with TRBD2. The CDR3 spans 17 residues. J was trimmed by 9 bases and V by 5 bases; bases with no gene match: 11. CDR1 SEHNR and CDR2 FQNEAQ come from the germline V gene (reference sequence). For the CDR3, the DNA is TGTGCCAGCAGCGAAAAGTCAGGACTAGCGGGAGGGAGTGAGCAGTTCTTC. This gives the protein CASSEKSGLAGGSEQFF.

The chain carries TRBV11-2 and TRBJ2-5; 12 bases are a match to TRBD1. After removal of 5 bases from V and 4 bases from J, the junction contained 5 bases not matched to a gene. The length of the CDR3 is 15 residues. Germline V lookup: CDR1 SGHAT, CDR2 FQNNGV. DNA for the CDR3: TGTGCCAGCAGCCCCGGGACAGGGGGCCGAGAGACCCAGTACTTC. Translating gives CASSPGTGGRETQYF. The full variable domain, with the rest looked up from reference TRBV11-2 and TRBJ2-5, is EAGVAQSPRYKIIEKRQSVAFWCNPISGHATLYWYQQILGQGPKLLIQFQNNGVVDDSQLPKDRFSAERLKGVDSTLKIQPAKLEDSAVYLCASSPGTGGRETQYFGPGTRLLVL.

J is TRBJ2-3 and V is TRBV9; D is unresolved. The CDR3 covers 14 residues. The germline gives CDR1 SGDLS, CDR2 YYNGEE. V lost 0 bases, J lost 0 bases, and 5 bases lay in between. This CDR3 reads CASSVGPSTDTQYF. CDR3 nucleotides: TGTGCCAGCAGCGTAGGTCCTAGCACAGATACGCAGTATTTT.

This chain links TRBV6-5 with TRBJ2-2; 9 bases are shared with TRBD1. V lost 8 bases and J lost 4; bases outside the gene matches: 5. The germline V gene encodes CDR1 MNHEY and CDR2 SVGAGI. This CDR3 region has 14 residues. The chain's CDR3 is CASSRTGVTGELFF. DNA for the CDR3: TGTGCCAGCTCAAGGACAGGGGTCACCGGGGAGCTGTTTTTT.

This clone came up once. The V and J genes are TRBV6-2 or TRBV6-3 and TRBJ2-3; tentative D call: TRBD2 (6 bases). CDR1 is MNHEY and CDR2 is SVGEGT in the germline V gene. This CDR3 region has 12 residues. Trimming left V 4 bases short and J 8 bases short, with 10 bases between. DNA for the CDR3: TGTGCCAGCAGTTGGAGGGAAGGTACGCAGTATTTT. Protein sequence: CASSWREGTQYF.

J is TRBJ1-1 and V is TRBV4-2, with a weak D call TRBD1 (5 bases). Trimming cost V 4 bases and J 1 base, with 10 bases left between them. In germline, CDR1 is LGHNA, CDR2 YNFKEQ. The length of the CDR3 is 14 residues. Here the CDR3 DNA reads TGTGCCAGCAGCCCCACGACAGAGAACACTGAAGCTTTCTTT. Translation gives CASSPTTENTEAFF.

V is TRBV9 and J is TRBJ2-3, with D possibly matching TRBD2 (6 bases). CDR3 length: 17 residues. V was clipped by 2 bases and J by 5 bases, with 21 bases between them. Per germline, CDR1 SGDLS and CDR2 YYNGEE. The CDR3: CASSVTPRREVGDTQYF. In DNA, the CDR3 is TGTGCCAGCAGCGTGACCCCCCGGAGGGAGGTTGGAGATACGCAGTATTTT.

Remarks on this clone: One junction end disagrees with the germline gene, perhaps due to a read error. CDR3 amino acids: CASRQENPEAFF. In nucleotides, the CDR3 is TGTGCCAGCAGACAGGAGAACCCTGAAGCTTTCTTT. The genes are TRBV6-6 and TRBJ1-1; D perhaps matches TRBD1 (5 bases). The CDR3 spans 12 residues. Germline V gene data show CDR1 as MNHNY and CDR2 as SVGAGI (reference sequence).

The chain uses TRBV9 and TRBJ1-2; D not certain. Germline V gene sequence: CDR1 SGDLS, CDR2 YYNGEE. CDR3 length: 13 amino acids. The V end was cut by 7 bases, the J end by 4 bases, with 14 bases between. For the CDR3, the DNA is TGTGCCAGCGGAGGAACAAGTTCCTATGGCTACACCTTC. Translated, it gives CASGGTSSYGYTF.

The CDR3 DNA is TGTGCCAGCAGCCCCTCTATGACTCCTGCTGAAGCTTTCTTT. Protein: CASSPSMTPAEAFF. The gene calls are TRBV5-6 and TRBJ1-1; unclear D gene. The CDR3 sequence is 14 residues long. V lost 4 bases and J lost 6, with 16 bases in between. Germline V CDR1 and CDR2: SGHDT, YYEEEE.

V usage is TRBV30 and J usage is TRBJ2-7; 7 nucleotides match TRBD2. The germline gives CDR1 GTSNPN, CDR2 SVGIG (reference sequence). After removal of 2 bases from V and 2 bases from J, the junction contained 12 bases not matched to a gene. There are 16 residues in the CDR3. CDR3 region: CAWSSTHSGLTYEQYF. CDR3 sequence (DNA): TGTGCCTGGAGTTCGACCCATAGCGGGTTGACCTACGAGCAGTACTTC.

This sequence joins TRBV20-1 and TRBJ2-5; TRBD1 agrees at 11 bases. The germline CDR1 and CDR2 sequences are DFQATT and SNEGSKA (reference sequence). This CDR3 has 14 residues. Trimming took 3 bases from V and 4 from J; bases not matched to a gene: 4. This CDR3 is CSASAGTGGETQYF. CDR3 bases: TGCAGTGCTAGTGCCGGGACAGGGGGAGAGACCCAGTACTTC.

This clone was counted once. The V and J genes are TRBV30 and TRBJ2-3; tentatively, D is TRBD1 (6 bases). Germline CDR1 GTSNPN, CDR2 SVGIG (reference sequence). CDR3 length: 14 residues. V lost 3 bases and J 0 bases, leaving 10 bases between the germline ends. CDR3 nucleotide sequence: TGTGCCTGGAGCCAGGGACAAAGCACAGATACGCAGTATTTT. It encodes CAWSQGQSTDTQYF.

The chain joins TRBV27 to TRBJ2-2; 7 positions match TRBD1. Germline CDR1 and CDR2: MNHEY and SMNVEV (reference sequence). The ends lost 6 bases at V and 3 bases at J; junction bases unmatched: 7. The CDR3 covers 15 residues. CDR3 DNA sequence: TGTGCCAGCAGGCCATGGGACAGCTACACCGGGGAGCTGTTTTTT. Encoded protein: CASRPWDSYTGELFF.

This chain connects TRBV6-5 to TRBJ2-1, with 8 bases aligning to TRBD1. The CDR3 runs to 16 residues. The germline CDR1 and CDR2 sequences are MNHEY and SVGAGI. J gave up 5 bases and V 2 bases, and 8 bases lay outside the gene matches. The CDR3 DNA reads as TGTGCCAGCAGTTACATGGACAGGGCTCTGGACAATGAGCAGTTCTTC. It is translated as CASSYMDRALDNEQFF.

The chain joins TRBV6-2 or TRBV6-3 to TRBJ1-4, with D possibly TRBD1 on 6 matching bases. Germline V CDR1 and CDR2: MNHEY, SVGEGT. V lost 3 bases to trimming and J lost 0 bases, with 14 bases between them. There are 17 residues in the CDR3. Written as DNA, the CDR3 is TGTGCCAGCAGTTATTGGCAGGGGATTGCAACTAATGAAAAACTGTTTTTT. Residues: CASSYWQGIATNEKLFF.